One and the same sample provided the 9 T cell receptor beta chains below, sequenced in a study of OX40 agonist ivuxolimab in advanced cancers. Receptor libraries were prepared by the immunoSEQ multiplex PCR assay. TCRdb provides this immuneACCESS table in a form limited to in-frame rearrangements. Some clones are lacking; in checked studies, under half of them reflect an unresolved V gene, and why the rest are absent is not known. The sample data list some 90,000 clones, and 70% to 90% of these were observed just once. Clones ranked in the top ten supply 3.5% to 5.5% of the sample. This sample comprised CD4+ or CD8+ T cells sorted from blood, obtained in a trial of the OX40 agonist ivuxolimab. These receptor sequences come from an adult with an advanced solid tumor such as melanoma, head and neck, liver or kidney cancer.

The chain recombines TRBV19 with TRBJ1-2, with 9 bases matching TRBD1. J gave up 1 base and V 3 bases, and 12 bases lay outside the gene matches. In germline, CDR1 is LNHDA, CDR2 SQIVND (reference sequence). The CDR3 contains 18 residues. The CDR3 DNA sequence: TGTGCCAGTAGTATGCCCCGGACAGACAGGGGGAGTAACTATGGCTACACCTTC. Translating it yields CASSMPRTDRGSNYGYTF.

The chain recombines TRBV14 with TRBJ2-1, with 9 positions matching TRBD2. J lost 5 bases, V lost 1 base, and 3 bases had no gene match. CDR1 SGHDN and CDR2 FVKESK come from the germline V gene. The CDR3 contains 15 residues. The CDR3 loop reads CASSQGTSVHNEQFF. DNA for the CDR3: TGTGCCAGCAGCCAAGGGACTAGCGTCCACAATGAGCAGTTCTTC. The full variable domain, completed using reference TRBV14 and TRBJ2-1, is EAGVTQFPSHSVIEKGQTVTLRCDPISGHDNLYWYRRVMGKEIKFLLHFVKESKQDESGMPNNRFLAERTGGTYSTLKVQPAELEDSGVYFCASSQGTSVHNEQFFGPGTRLTVL.

Here the CDR3 DNA reads TGTGCCAGCGCCACTAGCGGGAGTCTTGCAGATACGCAGTATTTT. It encodes CASATSGSLADTQYF. The rearrangement links TRBV18 to TRBJ2-3; 11 bases fit TRBD2. The length of the CDR3 is 15 residues. With V trimmed by 8 bases and J by 4 bases, 8 bases remained unmatched. Germline-derived CDR1 and CDR2 are KGHSH and LQKENI.

This chain connects TRBV19 to TRBJ2-2; D is unresolved. V shed 3 bases and J shed 5 bases, with 7 bases lying between them. This CDR3 is 13 amino acids long. The germline CDR1 and CDR2 sequences are LNHDA and SQIVND (reference sequence). CDR3 sequence reads: CASSMGLTGELFF. In DNA form, the CDR3 reads TGTGCCAGTAGTATGGGCCTAACCGGGGAGCTGTTTTTT.

The rearrangement links TRBV7-3 to TRBJ2-7; 7 bases match TRBD2. Germline V lookup: CDR1 SGHTA, CDR2 FQGTGA. The CDR3 extends over 13 amino acids. J lost 3 bases, V lost 5 bases, and 4 bases had no gene match. The CDR3 DNA follows: TGTGCCAGCAGCCCGGGGGGAGACTACGAGCAGTACTTC. Translating gives CASSPGGDYEQYF.

This clone was counted a single time. This sequence joins TRBV27 and TRBJ2-7; TRBD2 might be the D (6 bases). Trimming stripped 6 bases from V and 5 bases from J, with 20 bases between. This CDR3 spans 15 amino acids. Germline V CDR1 and CDR2: MNHEY, SMNVEV (reference sequence). Here the CDR3 reads CASRLRSGEDHEQYF. The CDR3 DNA sequence: TGTGCCAGCAGACTCAGATCGGGGGAAGACCACGAGCAGTACTTC.

The V gene is TRBV2, the J gene TRBJ2-7; D gene uncertain. The germline V gene has CDR1 SNHLY and CDR2 FYNNEI. V lost 3 bases to trimming and J lost 2 bases, with 8 bases between them. The CDR3 extends over 13 amino acids. DNA of the CDR3: TGTGCCAGCAGTGAGAACAGACCCTACGAGCAGTACTTC. Protein product: CASSENRPYEQYF.

The CDR3: CASSLGQLGGYGYTF. In DNA, the CDR3 is TGCGCCAGCAGCTTGGGACAGCTAGGGGGCTATGGCTACACCTTC. The rearrangement joins TRBV5-1 to TRBJ1-2; perhaps TRBD1 as D (6 bases). Trimming removed 0 bases from V and 4 bases from J, with 13 bases in between. The germline V gene has CDR1 SGHRS and CDR2 YFSETQ. The CDR3 extends over 15 amino acids.

This clone appeared once. V and J are TRBV28 and TRBJ1-5; D gene ambiguous. The CDR3 loop spans 14 amino acids. The V end lost 6 bases, the J end lost 0 bases, and 9 bases lay between the germline ends. The germline gives CDR1 MDHEN, CDR2 SYDVKM. CDR3 DNA sequence: TGTGCCAGCAGCTTGGCGGGTAGCAATCAGCCCCAGCATTTT. Translation: CASSLAGSNQPQHF.